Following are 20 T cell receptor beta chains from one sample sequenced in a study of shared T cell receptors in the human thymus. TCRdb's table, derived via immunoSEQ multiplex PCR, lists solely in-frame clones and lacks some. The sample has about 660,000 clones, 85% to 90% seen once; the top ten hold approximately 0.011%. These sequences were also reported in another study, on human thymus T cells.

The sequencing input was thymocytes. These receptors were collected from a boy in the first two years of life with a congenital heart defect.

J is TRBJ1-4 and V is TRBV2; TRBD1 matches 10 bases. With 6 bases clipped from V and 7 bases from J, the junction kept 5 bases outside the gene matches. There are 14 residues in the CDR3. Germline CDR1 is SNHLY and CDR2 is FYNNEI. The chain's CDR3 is CASRRDRGREKLFF. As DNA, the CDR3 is TGTGCCAGCAGACGGGACAGGGGTCGTGAAAAACTGTTTTTT.

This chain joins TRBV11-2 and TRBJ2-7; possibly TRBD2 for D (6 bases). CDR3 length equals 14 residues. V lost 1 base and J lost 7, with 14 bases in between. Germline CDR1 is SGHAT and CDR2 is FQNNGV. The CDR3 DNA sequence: TGTGCCAGCAGCTTAGCCCGGGAGACGGGGGAGCAGTACTTC. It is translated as CASSLARETGEQYF. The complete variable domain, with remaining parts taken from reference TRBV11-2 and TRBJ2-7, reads EAGVAQSPRYKIIEKRQSVAFWCNPISGHATLYWYQQILGQGPKLLIQFQNNGVVDDSQLPKDRFSAERLKGVDSTLKIQPAKLEDSAVYLCASSLARETGEQYFGPGTRLTVT.

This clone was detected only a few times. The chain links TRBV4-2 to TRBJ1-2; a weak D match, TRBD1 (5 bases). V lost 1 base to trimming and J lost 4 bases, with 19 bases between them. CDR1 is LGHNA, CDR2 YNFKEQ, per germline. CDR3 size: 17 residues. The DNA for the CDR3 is TGTGCCAGCAGCCAAGCGCAACTCCCCCGGGGGATCTATGGCTACACCTTC. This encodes CASSQAQLPRGIYGYTF.

This CDR3 is CASSKAGAPDTQYF. DNA of the CDR3: TGTGCCAGCTCTAAAGCGGGAGCCCCAGATACGCAGTATTTT. The chain joins TRBV6-6 to TRBJ2-3; 8 bases agree with TRBD2. Germline V gene data show CDR1 as MNHNY and CDR2 as SVGAGI (reference sequence). The V gene end was trimmed by 8 bases and the J gene end by 4 bases; junction bases not matched to a gene: 8. The CDR3 spans 14 residues.

This CDR3 is CASSFTSSGGYTF. CDR3 nucleotide sequence: TGTGCCAGCAGCTTTACGTCGAGCGGCGGCTACACCTTC. The rearrangement joins TRBV7-9 to TRBJ1-2; D gene uncertain. The CDR3 is 13 amino acids. Germline V CDR1 and CDR2: SEHNR, FQNEAQ (reference sequence). Trimming took 3 bases from V and 8 from J, leaving 13 bases between them. Filled out from reference TRBV7-9 and TRBJ1-2, the complete variable domain reads DTGVSQNPRHKITKRGQNVTFRCDPISEHNRLYWYRQTLGQGPEFLTYFQNEAQLEKSRLLSDRFSAERPKGSFSTLEIQRTEQGDSAMYLCASSFTSSGGYTFGSGTRLTVV.

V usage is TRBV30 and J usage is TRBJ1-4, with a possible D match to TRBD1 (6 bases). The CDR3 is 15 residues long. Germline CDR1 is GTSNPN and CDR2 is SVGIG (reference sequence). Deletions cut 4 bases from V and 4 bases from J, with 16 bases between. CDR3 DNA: TGTGCCTGGAAGGTCAGGGGTGTAGTTAATGAAAAACTGTTTTTT. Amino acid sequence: CAWKVRGVVNEKLFF.

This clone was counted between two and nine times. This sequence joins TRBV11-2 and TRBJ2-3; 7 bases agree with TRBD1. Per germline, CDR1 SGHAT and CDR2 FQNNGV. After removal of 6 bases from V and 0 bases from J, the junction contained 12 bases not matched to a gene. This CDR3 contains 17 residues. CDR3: CASRPGTEQYSTDTQYF. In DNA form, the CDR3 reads TGTGCCAGCAGACCCGGGACAGAGCAATATAGCACAGATACGCAGTATTTT.

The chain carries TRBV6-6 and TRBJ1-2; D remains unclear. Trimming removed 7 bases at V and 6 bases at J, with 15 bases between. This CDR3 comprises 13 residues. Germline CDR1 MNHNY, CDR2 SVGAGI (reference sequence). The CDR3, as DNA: TGTGCCAGCACCCTGGTCCGAAGAGATGGCTACACCTTC. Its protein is CASTLVRRDGYTF.

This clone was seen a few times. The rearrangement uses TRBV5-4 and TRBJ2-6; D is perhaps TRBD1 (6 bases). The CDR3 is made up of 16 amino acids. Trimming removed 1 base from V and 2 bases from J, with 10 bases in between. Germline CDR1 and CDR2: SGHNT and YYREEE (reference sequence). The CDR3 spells CASSLWQGTGANVLTF. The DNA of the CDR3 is TGTGCCAGCAGCTTGTGGCAGGGGACTGGGGCCAACGTCCTGACTTTC.

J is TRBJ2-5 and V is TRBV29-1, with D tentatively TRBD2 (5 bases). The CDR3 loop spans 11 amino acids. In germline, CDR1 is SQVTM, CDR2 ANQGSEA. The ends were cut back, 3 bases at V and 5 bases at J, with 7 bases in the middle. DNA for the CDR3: TGCAGCGTTGAGGACTGGGAGACCCAGTACTTC. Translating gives CSVEDWETQYF.

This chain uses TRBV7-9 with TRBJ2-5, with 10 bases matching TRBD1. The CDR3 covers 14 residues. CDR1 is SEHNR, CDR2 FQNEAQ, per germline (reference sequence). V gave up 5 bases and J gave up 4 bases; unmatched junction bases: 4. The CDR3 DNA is TGTGCCAGCAGCCGGGACAGGGGAGGAGAGACCCAGTACTTC. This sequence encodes CASSRDRGGETQYF. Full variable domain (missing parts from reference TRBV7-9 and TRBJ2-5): DTGVSQNPRHKITKRGQNVTFRCDPISEHNRLYWYRQTLGQGPEFLTYFQNEAQLEKSRLLSDRFSAERPKGSFSTLEIQRTEQGDSAMYLCASSRDRGGETQYFGPGTRLLVL.

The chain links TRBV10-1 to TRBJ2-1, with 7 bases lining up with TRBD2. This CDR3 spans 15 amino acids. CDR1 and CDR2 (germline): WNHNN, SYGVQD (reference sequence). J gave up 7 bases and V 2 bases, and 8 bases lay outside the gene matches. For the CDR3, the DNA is TGCGCCAGCAGTGAGAGAGCGGGATTGTCTAATGAGCAGTTCTTC. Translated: CASSERAGLSNEQFF.

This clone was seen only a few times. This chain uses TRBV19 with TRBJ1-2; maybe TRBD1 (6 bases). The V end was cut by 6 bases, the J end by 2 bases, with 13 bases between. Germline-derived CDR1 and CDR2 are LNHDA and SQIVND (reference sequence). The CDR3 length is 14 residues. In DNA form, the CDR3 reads TGTGCCAGTAGCCTCCGGGGGGCGAACTATGGCTACACCTTC. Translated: CASSLRGANYGYTF. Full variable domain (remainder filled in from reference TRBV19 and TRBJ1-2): DGGITQSPKYLFRKEGQNVTLSCEQNLNHDAMYWYRQDPGQGLRLIYYSQIVNDFQKGDIAEGYSVSREKKESFPLTVTSAQKNPTAFYLCASSLRGANYGYTFGSGTRLTVV.

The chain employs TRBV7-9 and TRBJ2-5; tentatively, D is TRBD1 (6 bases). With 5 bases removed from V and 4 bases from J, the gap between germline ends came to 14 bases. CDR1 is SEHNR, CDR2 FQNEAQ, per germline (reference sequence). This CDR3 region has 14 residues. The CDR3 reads CASSRGVRGETQYF. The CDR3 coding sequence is TGTGCCAGCAGCCGTGGGGTCAGGGGAGAGACCCAGTACTTC.

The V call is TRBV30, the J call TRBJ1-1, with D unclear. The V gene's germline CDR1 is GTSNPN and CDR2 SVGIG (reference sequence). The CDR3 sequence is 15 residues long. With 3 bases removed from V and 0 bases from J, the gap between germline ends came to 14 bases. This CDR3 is CAWRRLRPLNTEAFF. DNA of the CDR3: TGTGCCTGGAGGCGGCTCCGCCCATTGAACACTGAAGCTTTCTTT.

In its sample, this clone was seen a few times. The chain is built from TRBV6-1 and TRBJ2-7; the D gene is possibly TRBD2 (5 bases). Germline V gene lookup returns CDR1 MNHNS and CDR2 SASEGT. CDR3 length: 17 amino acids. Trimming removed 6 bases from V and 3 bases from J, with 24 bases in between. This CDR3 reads CASSETEAEPSYYEQYF. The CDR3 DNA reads TGTGCCAGCAGCGAAACGGAGGCAGAGCCATCATACTACGAGCAGTACTTC.

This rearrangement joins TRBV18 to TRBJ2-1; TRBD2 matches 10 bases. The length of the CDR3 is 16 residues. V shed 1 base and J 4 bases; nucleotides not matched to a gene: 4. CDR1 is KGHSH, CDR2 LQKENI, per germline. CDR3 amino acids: CASSPREGLAYNEQFF. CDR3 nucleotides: TGTGCCAGCTCACCACGCGAGGGACTAGCGTACAATGAGCAGTTCTTC. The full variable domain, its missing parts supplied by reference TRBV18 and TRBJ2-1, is NAGVMQNPRHLVRRRGQEARLRCSPMKGHSHVYWYRQLPEEGLKFMVYLQKENIIDESGMPKERFSAEFPKEGPSILRIQQVVRGDSAAYFCASSPREGLAYNEQFFGPGTRLTVL.

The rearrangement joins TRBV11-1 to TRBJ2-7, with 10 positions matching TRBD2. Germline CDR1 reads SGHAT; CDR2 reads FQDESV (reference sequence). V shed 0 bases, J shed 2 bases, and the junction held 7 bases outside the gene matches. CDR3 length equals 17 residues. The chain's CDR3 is CASSLAPLAGGTYEQYF. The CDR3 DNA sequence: TGTGCCAGCAGCTTAGCACCTTTAGCGGGAGGTACCTACGAGCAGTACTTC.

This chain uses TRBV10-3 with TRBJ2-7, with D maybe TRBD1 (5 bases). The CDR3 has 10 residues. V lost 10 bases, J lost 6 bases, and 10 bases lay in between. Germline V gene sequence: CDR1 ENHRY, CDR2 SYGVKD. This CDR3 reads CAKQGFEQYF. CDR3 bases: TGTGCCAAGCAGGGTTTCGAGCAGTACTTC.

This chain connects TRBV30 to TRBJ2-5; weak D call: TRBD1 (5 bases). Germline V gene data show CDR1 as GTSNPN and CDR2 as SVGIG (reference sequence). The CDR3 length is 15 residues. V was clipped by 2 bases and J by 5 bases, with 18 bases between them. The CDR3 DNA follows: TGTGCCTGGAGTCGGCTGCAGGGTCGGTTTGAGACCCAGTACTTC. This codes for CAWSRLQGRFETQYF. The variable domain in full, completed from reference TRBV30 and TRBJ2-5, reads SQTIHQWPATLVQPVGSPLSLECTVEGTSNPNLYWYRQAAGRGLQLLFYSVGIGQISSEVPQNLSASRPQDRQFILSSKKLLLSDSGFYLCAWSRLQGRFETQYFGPGTRLLVL.